This TCR beta chain is drawn from a study of cytomegalovirus exposure and HLA in healthy donors (TCRdb year 2017). Study-level background: An earlier analysis of several hundred of the donors reported about 250 Gb of sequence data and some 120 million unique TCR beta sequences from 190 million or so T cells. Rather than using new phenotypic data, the later analysis identified candidate immune exposures from TCR beta sequences and from how often those sequences occurred across donors. The T cell repertoires of several hundred subjects were profiled by immunosequencing and related to cytomegalovirus serostatus. To decide whether each TCR beta V gene segment behaved as functional or pseudogenic, an earlier analysis of some 580 of the donors relied on high-throughput TCR beta sequencing. Every repertoire in the discovery cohort had been generated on one and the same sequencing platform. Among the approximately 400 genotyped donors, roughly 80% belonged to the genetic ancestry cluster associated with self-reported Caucasian donors. Roughly 300 gigabases of sequencing data and approximately 85 million unique TCR sequences were included in an early release covering over 600 HLA-typed donors. In a later analysis, previously published TCR beta repertoires from 666 donors were re-analyzed and high-resolution HLA genotyping was added so that TCR occurrence patterns could be studied. To predict cytomegalovirus infection status, the study combined high-throughput TCR immunosequencing, statistical association of individual TCRs with disease status, and machine learning. A separate validation cohort of roughly 120 different subjects was used in addition to the approximately 700-subject first cohort. Across 398 genotyped donors of the cohort, an average of roughly 250,000 unique TCR beta nucleotide sequences per donor were sequenced, and roughly 18% of those sequences were non-productive. The number of typed donors differed by locus: about 629-640 for A, B, C, DRB1 and DQB1; approximately 520 for DQA1; 606 for DPA1; and about 450 for DPB1. Several DR-DQ haplotypes were handled as single units for association and clustering because linkage in the cohort was strong. Donor age, sex, ethnicity and CMV serostatus were compiled together with the repertoire data. Both class I and class II loci were covered by HLA typing, at four-digit resolution. The study aimed to test whether cataloging public T cell receptors could reveal signatures of past pathogen exposure. In a later genetic analysis, genome-wide SNP genotypes for about 55% of the 666 donors were used, and that subset was treated as a discovery cohort.

The germline V gene sets CDR1 to KGHSH and CDR2 to LQKENI. V loses 2 bases of germline sequence and J loses 4 bases, and the interval between the two ends is 23 bases. From the cysteine through the phenylalanine, the CDR3 covers 18 amino acids. Only the CDR3 region is kept as DNA, spanning 54 bases read in frame from base 1. Turning to this clone: Its antigen is currently not known. No base qualities exist here, and no much larger clone lies one base off it.

The protocol used for the library was the immunoSEQ multiplex PCR assay. A mixture of 60 forward primers for TCR Vbeta segments and 13 reverse primers for TCR Jbeta segments was used in the multiplex PCR. Amplification of the CDR3 region of rearranged TCR beta genes was performed with a multiplex PCR assay on genomic DNA. Amplified TCR beta libraries were sequenced as 87-base-pair reads on the Illumina HiSeq System. Regarding the original processing steps: A later analysis counted around 72 million unique TCR beta chains across the 640 or so repertoires, and roughly 11 million of these chains were shared by at least two donors. Raw reads were error-corrected and collapsed into unique sequences with a nearest-neighbor algorithm that merged closely related sequences to remove PCR and sequencing errors. CDR3 sequences were aligned to IMGT reference sequences to assign V, D and J gene segments. Each retained sequence needed at least a six-nucleotide match to both a V gene segment and a J gene segment. Rearrangements were classified as productive when the CDR3 lacked stop codons and remained in frame with V and J, and all other rearrangements were classified as non-productive. CDR3 was defined by IMGT convention, running from the second conserved V-encoded cysteine to the conserved J-encoded phenylalanine. The earlier analysis of 550 to 650 of the donors excluded any sequence lacking an unambiguous match to a single V gene segment. An earlier analysis of 550 to 650 of the donors classified V segments as functional when productive rearrangements were above 56.7% and as segregating when the standard deviation between donors was above 5%. A statistical classification framework was built for diagnosing cytomegalovirus status from the catalog of TCR beta chain sequences. In a later analysis, TCR nucleotide sequences were compared against IMGT/GENE-DB human TR gene sequences so that V and J genes could be assigned. The TCRdist pipeline was used in a later analysis to assign CDR3 sequences and most-parsimonious VDJ recombination scenarios. In a later analysis, each TCR beta chain was defined by its CDR3 amino acid sequence together with its V-gene family, and reads lacking a unique V-gene family were excluded. A later analysis removed 550 to 650 highly shared, low-generation-probability nucleotide sequences to deal with suspected cross-contamination and a sequencing artifact. In a later analysis, a clonal expansion index was calculated for each public chain from normalized within-repertoire ranks of inferred template counts. A later analysis computed generation probabilities with a VDJ recombination model fitted to out-of-frame rearrangements, and checked the results against IGoR. Hypergeometric tests were used in a later analysis to score TCR-TCR, TCR-HLA and TCR-CMV co-occurrence, with a repertoire-size bias correction applied to the TCR pairs. False discovery rates were estimated in a later analysis by permuting HLA or CMV assignments 20 times. In a later analysis, co-occurring TCRs were grouped using DBSCAN, and TCRdist sequence similarity was added for clustering within HLA-allele-positive subsets. Repertoires with fewer than 30,000 or more than 120,000 public chains were left out of co-occurrence clustering, as were about five repertoires with anomalous nucleotide sharing. TCRdb mirrors the immuneACCESS table, restricted to in-frame sequences. Some clones are absent from its copies; in checked studies, under half trace to an unresolved V gene, and the reason for the others is unknown. V, J and clone size are those of that table, while D and trimming were read from the DNA. In this sample the table shows fewer than 250,000 clones, about 85% of which occur a single time. The leading ten clones occupy approximately 0.39% of the sample.

The cohort comprised fewer than 700 healthy bone marrow donors. Cohort members were all nominally healthy when sampled, although unrecorded immune exposures were likely present. The donor was CMV seropositive and belonged to the group of around 300 seropositive cohort members. A peripheral blood sample was provided by each donor, and peripheral blood mononuclear cells were used for TCR beta sequencing. The Qiagen DNeasy Blood Extraction Kit was used to extract genomic DNA from the blood cell samples. Paper-wide results and their limitations: In a later analysis, HLA-associated TCR beta chains showed more clonal expansion and lower generation probabilities than non-associated chains that were equally common. Three of the identified cytomegalovirus-associated TCR beta chains were confirmed in vitro to be specific for cytomegalovirus antigens. Some IMGT-functional V segments, including TRBV6-2 and TRBV6-3, could not be told apart with the 87-base-pair reads, so those segments were excluded. A further reported finding was that TCR beta sequences accurately predicted the HLA-A and HLA-B alleles for most subjects in the first cohort. A total of about 180 TCR beta chains were listed by the study as associated with cytomegalovirus. Broadly in line with IMGT annotations, most TCR beta V segments showed up in productive rearrangements about 90% or about 30% of the time in an earlier analysis of several hundred of the donors. A later analysis associated about 17,000 TCR beta sequences with specific HLA alleles at a false discovery rate of 0.05. According to a later analysis, most CMV-associated TCR beta chains appeared to be HLA-restricted, and the HLA associations seemed to be driven largely by CMV exposure. In a later analysis, several top co-occurrence clusters were reported to appear linked to parvovirus B19, influenza, CMV and Epstein-Barr virus. A cluster of highly shared sequence variants was judged likely to represent a technical artifact of the sequencing pipeline. In this cohort, only TCR beta chains were sequenced, and detectable features were limited by the absence of alpha or paired-chain data. The presence/absence analyses assumed that sequencing depth was roughly uniform across donors, and that assumption may not be true. Correlated functional status among segregating V segments might reflect linkage disequilibrium, but an unknown experimental factor could not be ruled out. Because counts were too low, roughly 17 rarely observed V segments, including chromosome 9 orphons, were left out of the earlier analysis of over 550 of the donors. In a later analysis, TCR association rates were found to vary across HLA loci, with the most associated TCRs seen for DRB1 alleles and the fewest for HLA-C alleles. V-gene and J-gene trimming of TCR beta chains was associated with a missense DCLRE1C variant in a later genetic analysis, and the association was replicated in an independent cohort. In a later genetic analysis, fewer N-insertions in productive TCRs were reported among donors in an Asian-associated ancestry cluster than the roughly 640-donor mean. Most TCR sequences were observed very rarely across donors, whereas some public TCRs were present in many individuals. Strong co-occurrence of HLA alleles, especially DR and DQ, made assigning TCR associations to individual alleles difficult. Because some donors lacked HLA typing at each locus, the association tests relied only on the typed subset. The classifier was reported to diagnose cytomegalovirus status with high specificity and sensitivity in both the original and validation cohorts. It was suggested by the authors that the approach could potentially be generalized to other disease states and immunological phenotypes. Immune exposure information for the cohort was limited to CMV serostatus.

The chain was built from TRBV18 and TRBJ1-1, and possibly TRBD1, on 6 matching bases. The sequenced sample was PBMCs. The sequence was obtained from a male donor in good health and CMV-seropositive. The DNA is TGTGCCAGCTCACCATTCGGACAGACCACTACTTCTTTCACTGAAGCTTTCTTT. Translated, this gives CASSPFGQTTTSFTEAFF. With all but the CDR3 taken from the reference TRBV18 and TRBJ1-1 genes, the full variable domain is: NAGVMQNPRHLVRRRGQEARLRCSPMKGHSHVYWYRQLPEEGLKFMVYLQKENIIDESGMPKERFSAEFPKEGPSILRIQQVVRGDSAAYFCASSPFGQTTTSFTEAFFGQGTRLTVV.